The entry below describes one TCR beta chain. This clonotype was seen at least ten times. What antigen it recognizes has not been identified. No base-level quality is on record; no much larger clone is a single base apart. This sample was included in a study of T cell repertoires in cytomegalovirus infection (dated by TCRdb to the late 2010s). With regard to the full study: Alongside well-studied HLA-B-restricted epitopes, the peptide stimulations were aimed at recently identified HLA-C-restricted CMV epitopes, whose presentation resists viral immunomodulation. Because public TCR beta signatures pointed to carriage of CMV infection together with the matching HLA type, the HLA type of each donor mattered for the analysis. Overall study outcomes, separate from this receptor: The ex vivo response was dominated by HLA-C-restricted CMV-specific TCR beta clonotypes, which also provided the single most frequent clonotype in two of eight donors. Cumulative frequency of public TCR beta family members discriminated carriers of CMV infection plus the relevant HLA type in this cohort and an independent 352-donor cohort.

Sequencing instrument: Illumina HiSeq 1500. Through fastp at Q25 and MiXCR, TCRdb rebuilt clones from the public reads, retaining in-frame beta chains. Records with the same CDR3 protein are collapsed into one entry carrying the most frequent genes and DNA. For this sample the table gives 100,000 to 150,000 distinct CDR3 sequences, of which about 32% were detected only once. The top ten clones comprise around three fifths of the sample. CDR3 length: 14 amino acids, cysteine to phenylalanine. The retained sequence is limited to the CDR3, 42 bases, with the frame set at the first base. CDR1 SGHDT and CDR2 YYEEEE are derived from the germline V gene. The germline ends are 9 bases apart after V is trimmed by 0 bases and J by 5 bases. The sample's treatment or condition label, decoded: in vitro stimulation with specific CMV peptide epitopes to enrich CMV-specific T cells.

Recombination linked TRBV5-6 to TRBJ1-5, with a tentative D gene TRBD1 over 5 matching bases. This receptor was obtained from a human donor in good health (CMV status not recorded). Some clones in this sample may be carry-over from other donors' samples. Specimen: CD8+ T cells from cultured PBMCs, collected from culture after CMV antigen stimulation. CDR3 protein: CASSLAGGDQPQHF. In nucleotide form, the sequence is TGTGCCAGCAGCTTGGCGGGGGGTGATCAGCCCCAGCATTTT.